This T cell receptor (beta chain) came from a study of CD8+ T cells in alopecia areata. cDNA prepared by RNA extraction and subsequent reverse transcription served as the template for sequencing. Assay: immunoSEQ multiplex PCR; the TCRdb copy retains only in-frame clones and omits some. The data hold about 200,000 clones, with around two fifths observed a single time. This clone was seen ten or more times. The treatment is: oral pan-JAK inhibitor, 5-10 mg twice daily. Lesional scalp punch biopsies and peripheral blood were collected from alopecia areata patients. Between the trimmed V and J ends, which lost 4 bases and 7 bases, there was a span of 20 bases. CDR1 and CDR2 (germline): SGHRS, YFSETQ. The length of the CDR3 is 16 residues.

The sequence was obtained from a human donor with alopecia areata. The source material was CD4+ T cells sorted from blood, sampled between weeks 30 and 35, from a patient treated with tofacitinib. The gene calls are TRBV5-1 and TRBJ2-2; D gene ambiguous. The CDR3 bases are TGCGCCAGCAGCCCCGTCGCGTTGTTGAATGGCGGGGAGCTGTTTTTT. Translated, it gives CASSPVALLNGGELFF.